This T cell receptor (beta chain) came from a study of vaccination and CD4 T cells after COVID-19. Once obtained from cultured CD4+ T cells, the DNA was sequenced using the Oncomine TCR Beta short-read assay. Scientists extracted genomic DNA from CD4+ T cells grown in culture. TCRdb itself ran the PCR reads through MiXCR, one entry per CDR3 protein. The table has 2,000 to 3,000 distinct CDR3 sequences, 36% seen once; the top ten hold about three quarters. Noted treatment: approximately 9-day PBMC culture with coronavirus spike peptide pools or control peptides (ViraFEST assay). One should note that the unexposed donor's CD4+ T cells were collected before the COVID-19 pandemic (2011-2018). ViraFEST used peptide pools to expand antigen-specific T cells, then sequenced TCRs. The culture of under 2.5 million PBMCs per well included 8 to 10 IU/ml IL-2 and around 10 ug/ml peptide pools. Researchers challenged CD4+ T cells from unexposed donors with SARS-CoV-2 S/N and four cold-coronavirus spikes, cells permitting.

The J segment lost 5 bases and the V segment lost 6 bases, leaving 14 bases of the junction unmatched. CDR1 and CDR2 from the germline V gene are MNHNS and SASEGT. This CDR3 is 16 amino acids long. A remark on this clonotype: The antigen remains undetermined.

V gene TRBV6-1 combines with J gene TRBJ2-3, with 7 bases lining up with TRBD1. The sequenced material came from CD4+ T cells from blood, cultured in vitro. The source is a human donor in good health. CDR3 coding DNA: TGTGCCAGCAGCTTTATTACCGGGACAGAGAAAGATACGCAGTATTTT. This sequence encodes CASSFITGTEKDTQYF.